Listed below are T cell receptor beta chains from one sample, sequenced in a study of blood T cell repertoires in COVID-19. Here immunoSEQ multiplex PCR was the method, and the copy in TCRdb shows in-frame clones only, minus some. The sample lists about 180,000 clones; about 87% were seen once. The sample taken for sequencing was peripheral blood. These receptor sequences come from a woman aged 25-40 years with acute or convalescent COVID-19. Both conserved end residues are part of each CDR3. D genes are given only for firm matches. Only some rows state a clone size, as once, few, many or a class for expanded clones.

v_gene	j_gene	abundance	d_gene	CDR3nt	CDR3aa
TRBV5-1	TRBJ1-1	NA	TRBD1	TGCGCCAGCAGCTCTGAGGGGACAGGGTTAGTGGGAGCTTTCTTT	CASSSEGTGLVGAFF
TRBV5-4	TRBJ2-5	NA	TRBD1	TGTGCCAGCAGCTCGGGGACAGTCTTCGACGAGACCCAGTACTTC	CASSSGTVFDETQYF
TRBV3-1/TRBV3-2	TRBJ2-5	NA	NA	TGTGCCAGCAGCCAAGGGCAGCGGCAGACCCAGTACTTC	CASSQGQRQTQYF
TRBV4-2	TRBJ2-5	NA	TRBD2	TGTGCCAGCAGCCAAGAATATGGACTAGCGGGAGAGGCAGAGACCCAGTACTTC	CASSQEYGLAGEAETQYF
TRBV23-1	TRBJ2-7	NA	NA	TGCGCCAGCAGTCGACTACGACGGTTGGGCGAGCAGTACTTC	CASSRLRRLGEQYF
TRBV27	TRBJ1-5	NA	NA	TGTGCCAGCAGTATGCACCTAGGCCAGCCCCAGCATTTT	CASSMHLGQPQHF
TRBV7-9	TRBJ2-1	NA	NA	TGTGCCAGCAGCTTAGTACGCGGGGAGCAGTTCTTC	CASSLVRGEQFF
TRBV5-4	TRBJ2-7	NA	NA	TGTGCCAGCAGCTCACAGGGCGGGGAGCAGTACTTC	CASSSQGGEQYF
TRBV6-5	TRBJ1-4	NA	NA	NA	CASSTSAGVEKLFF
TRBV18	TRBJ1-1	NA	NA	TGTGCCAGCTCACCATCAGGGAACACTGAAGCTTTCTTT	CASSPSGNTEAFF
TRBV5-1	TRBJ1-1	NA	NA	TGCGCCAGCAGCTCTGGTGGAGGGCGGTTTACTGAAGCTTTCTTT	CASSSGGGRFTEAFF
TRBV27	TRBJ1-5	NA	NA	TGTGCCAGCAAAAAACGGTATAGCAATCAGCCCCAGCATTTT	CASKKRYSNQPQHF
TRBV18	TRBJ1-2	NA	TRBD1	TGTGCCAGCTCACCACAGGACAGGGCTGGCTACACCTTC	CASSPQDRAGYTF
TRBV28	TRBJ1-4	NA	NA	TGTGCCTCCGGGACAATTATTGAAAAACTGTTTTTT	CASGTIIEKLFF
TRBV28	TRBJ2-3	NA	NA	TGTGCCGCAGGGCTCGGCGGTGATACGCAGTATTTT	CAAGLGGDTQYF
TRBV3-1/TRBV3-2	TRBJ1-1	NA	NA	TGTGCCAGCAGCCAAGATCGGGGGAAGGCTTTCTTT	CASSQDRGKAFF
TRBV13	TRBJ2-1	NA	NA	TGTGCCAGCAGCCTTGCCCAGGGGCTCTCCTACAATGAGCAGTTCTTC	CASSLAQGLSYNEQFF
TRBV7-8	TRBJ1-4	NA	NA	TGTGCCAGCAGCTTAGGAGGACAGTCTCTGGGCGAAAAACTGTTTTTT	CASSLGGQSLGEKLFF
TRBV18	TRBJ2-2	NA	NA	TGTGCCAGCTCACCACTTAAGGGGTCAATTACCGGGGAGCTGTTTTTT	CASSPLKGSITGELFF
TRBV19	TRBJ1-1	NA	TRBD1	TGTGCCAGTAGTACTCGACAGGGGATCAACACTGAAGCTTTCTTT	CASSTRQGINTEAFF
TRBV6-6	TRBJ2-1	NA	NA	TGTGCCAGCAGTTACCAGGACAGCTCCTACAATGAGCAGTTCTTC	CASSYQDSSYNEQFF
TRBV4-2	TRBJ2-1	few	TRBD2	TGTGCCAGCTCCCGGACTAGCGGGAGAGGCAATGAGCAGTTCTTC	CASSRTSGRGNEQFF
TRBV10-3	TRBJ2-7	NA	NA	TGTGCCATCAGGCCGGGACAACTCTCCTACGAGCAGTACTTC	CAIRPGQLSYEQYF
TRBV2	TRBJ2-7	NA	NA	TGTGCCAGCAGATCCTACTACGAGCAGTACTTC	CASRSYYEQYF
TRBV20-1	TRBJ1-5	NA	NA	TGCAGTGCTAGTACAGGCCAGCCCCAGCATTTT	CSASTGQPQHF
TRBV6-5	TRBJ1-5	NA	NA	TGTGCCAGCGTGAGTGCTTATAGCAATCAGCCCCAGCATTTT	CASVSAYSNQPQHF
TRBV7-2	TRBJ2-7	once	NA	TGTGCCAGCAGCCCAAACTTACCCTCCTACGAGCAGTACTTC	CASSPNLPSYEQYF
TRBV6-5	TRBJ1-6	NA	TRBD1	TGTGCCAGCGTTATCGGGACAGGCGCTAATTCACCCCTCCACTTT	CASVIGTGANSPLHF
TRBV5-1	TRBJ1-3	NA	NA	TGCGCCAGCACGCCAGATGGAAACACCATATATTTT	CASTPDGNTIYF
TRBV28	TRBJ1-1	NA	NA	TGTGCCAGCAGTTTCGGTGAGGCTGAAGCTTTCTTT	CASSFGEAEAFF
TRBV28	TRBJ2-7	NA	NA	TGTGCCAGCAGTCTACACAGCACGCAGTACTTC	CASSLHSTQYF
TRBV29-1	TRBJ2-1	NA	NA	TGCAGCGTTGGACCCCTTGACAGGAACAATGAGCAGTTCTTC	CSVGPLDRNNEQFF
TRBV30	TRBJ2-2	NA	NA	TGTGCCTGTAACAGGGGGGGCACCGGGGAGCTGTTTTTT	CACNRGGTGELFF
TRBV12-3/TRBV12-4	TRBJ2-1	NA	TRBD1	TGTGCCAGCAGTTTTAGGACAGGCAATGAGCAGTTCTTC	CASSFRTGNEQFF
TRBV6-7	TRBJ2-1	NA	TRBD2	TGTGCCTCCCAGCGGGAAACCTACAATGAGCAGTTCTTC	CASQRETYNEQFF
TRBV5-6	TRBJ2-7	NA	NA	TGTGCCAGCCAACAGAGCTCCTACGAGCAGTACTTC	CASQQSSYEQYF
TRBV6-5	TRBJ2-7	NA	TRBD2	TGTGCCAGCAGATCCAGCGGGAGGAGTGGCGAGCAGTACTTC	CASRSSGRSGEQYF
TRBV5-4	TRBJ1-5	NA	TRBD1	TGTGCCAGCAGCTCAGGGGGCGCGGGGCAGCCCCAGCATTTT	CASSSGGAGQPQHF
TRBV2	TRBJ1-2	NA	NA	TGTGCCAGCAGCGGGACAACATACTACACCTTC	CASSGTTYYTF
TRBV6-6	TRBJ2-5	NA	NA	TGTGCCATATCGACTGGGGAGACCCAGTACTTC	CAISTGETQYF
TRBV18	TRBJ2-1	NA	NA	TGTGCCAGCTCACGACTGACAGGTCTCGCCCCTGAGCAGTTCTTC	CASSRLTGLAPEQFF
TRBV2	TRBJ2-1	NA	NA	TGTGCCAGCAGCCCCCAGTATGAGCAGTTCTTC	CASSPQYEQFF
TRBV2	TRBJ2-2	NA	TRBD2	TGTGCCAGCGGGGCTGCGGGAGCAAGGGAGCTGTTTTTT	CASGAAGARELFF
TRBV13	TRBJ2-7	NA	NA	TGTGCCAGCAGCTTCAGGCAGCCGGGAAGACCCTCCTACGAGCAGTACTTC	CASSFRQPGRPSYEQYF
TRBV14	TRBJ1-2	NA	NA	TGTGCCAGCAGCCAAGATTGGGCAGGGTACGATGGCTACACCTTC	CASSQDWAGYDGYTF
TRBV21-1	TRBJ1-4	few	NA	TGTGCCAGCAGAGATGGCCCTCCCCGGGATTCTAATGAAAAACTGTTTTTT	CASRDGPPRDSNEKLFF
TRBV3-1/TRBV3-2	TRBJ2-2	few	NA	TGTGCCAGCAGCCAAGGAGCGTGGACCGGGGAGCTGTTTTTT	CASSQGAWTGELFF
TRBV10-3	TRBJ2-7	NA	NA	TGTGCCATCAGTCGGGACTTCTACGAGCAGTACTTC	CAISRDFYEQYF
TRBV7-9	TRBJ2-7	NA	NA	TGTGCCAGCGTCGCACCTTACCGGGGCGAGCAGTACTTC	CASVAPYRGEQYF
TRBV2	TRBJ2-5	NA	NA	TGTGCCAGCAGTGAAATGGCAGAGACCCAGTACTTC	CASSEMAETQYF
TRBV28	TRBJ2-7	NA	NA	TGTGCCAGCAGTGAACAGTTCTACGAGCAGTACTTC	CASSEQFYEQYF
TRBV16	TRBJ2-6	NA	NA	TGTGCCAGCAGCCAGGGCCCCGTGGGGGCCAACGTCCTGACTTTC	CASSQGPVGANVLTF
TRBV19	TRBJ2-2	few	NA	TGTGCCAGTAGCCCGGGACTGTTCAGAGGGGAGCTGTTTTTT	CASSPGLFRGELFF